This entry lists 4 T cell receptor beta chains sequenced from one sample in a study of T cell responses to AZD1222 COVID-19 vaccine. TCRdb keeps only in-frame clones here, not all; method: immunoSEQ multiplex PCR. Among around 90,000 clones listed, approximately 86% were seen once. Here the sequenced sample was peripheral blood, taken on day 0 of AZD1222 vaccination. The receptors here all came from an adult in good health.

The rearrangement joins TRBV5-1 to TRBJ2-1; possibly TRBD1 for D (5 bases). This CDR3 contains 18 residues. Germline V gives CDR1 SGHRS, CDR2 YFSETQ. Trimming removed 0 bases from V and 1 base from J, with 17 bases in between. The CDR3 DNA sequence: TGCGCCAGCAGCTTGGTACTCCAGGGCCCCAGATCCTACAATGAGCAGTTCTTC. The encoded protein is CASSLVLQGPRSYNEQFF.

This chain uses TRBV2 with TRBJ2-3; TRBD2 is a possible D gene (5 bases). Deletions cut 6 bases from V and 0 bases from J, with 13 bases between. The germline gives CDR1 SNHLY, CDR2 FYNNEI. The CDR3 is 15 amino acids. CDR3 loop: CASRDRLSSTDTQYF. CDR3 nucleotide sequence: TGTGCCAGCAGGGATCGACTAAGTAGCACAGATACGCAGTATTTT.

This chain links TRBV7-6 with TRBJ1-6; D is ambiguous. The germline gives CDR1 SGHVS, CDR2 FNYEAQ. Trimming cost V 2 bases and J 5 bases, with 10 bases left between them. The CDR3 extends over 15 amino acids. This CDR3 reads CASSLSQDDNSPLHF. DNA for the CDR3: TGTGCCAGCAGCTTATCCCAGGACGATAATTCACCCCTCCACTTT.

This sequence joins TRBV6-5 and TRBJ1-2; 8 bases line up with TRBD1. After removal of 5 bases from V and 6 bases from J, the junction contained 5 bases not matched to a gene. The CDR3 has 13 amino acids. The germline V gene has CDR1 MNHEY and CDR2 SVGAGI. The DNA for the CDR3 is TGTGCCAGCAGTACCCACAGGGGGGATGGCTACACCTTC. Translated, it gives CASSTHRGDGYTF.